These 9 T cell receptor beta chains originate from one sample sequenced in a study of cytomegalovirus exposure and HLA in healthy donors. Clones were read by immunoSEQ multiplex PCR, and TCRdb kept only the in-frame ones, dropping some. Altogether roughly 80,000 clones are present, 94% being singletons, with the ten largest covering 2.5% to 3.5%. Sequenced sample: PBMCs. The receptors derive from a young woman in good health and CMV-seropositive.

Details on this clone: Sequence at one end of the junction differs from germline and may be a read error. Different DNA sequences within this sample yield the same CDR3. The chain joins TRBV7-9 to TRBJ1-2; the D is unclear. The CDR3 runs to 13 residues. The germline gives CDR1 SEHNR, CDR2 FQNEAQ (reference sequence). The CDR3 sequence is CASSPTTSETVIF. In nucleotides, the CDR3 is TGTGCTAGCAGCCCTACGACCAGCGAGACCGTAATCTTC.

This chain joins TRBV7-8 and TRBJ1-2; D remains ambiguous. The germline V gene has CDR1 SGHVS and CDR2 FQNEAQ. The length of the CDR3 is 14 residues. The V and J ends lost 5 bases and 4 bases respectively, with 14 bases between them. The CDR3 region is CASSPDYRSYGYTF. The CDR3 DNA sequence: TGTGCCAGCAGCCCGGATTACAGAAGCTATGGCTACACCTTC.

The chain has TRBV5-4 and TRBJ1-1; 9 positions agree with TRBD1. The CDR3 has 14 amino acids. Germline V CDR1 and CDR2: SGHNT, YYREEE (reference sequence). V was clipped by 6 bases and J by 6 bases; unmatched bases: 9. The CDR3 DNA reads as TGTGCCAGCAACCTACAGGGGGCAAAGGCTGAAGCTTTCTTT. As protein: CASNLQGAKAEAFF.

This chain connects TRBV5-3 to TRBJ1-2, with D perhaps matching TRBD1 (6 bases). TRBV5-3 qualifies as an ORF whose function is uncertain. V lost 4 bases and J 7 bases, leaving 17 bases between the germline ends. CDR3 length: 14 residues. The CDR3 reads CARSPTTGPSGYTF. The CDR3 DNA reads as TGTGCCAGAAGCCCAACTACAGGGCCAAGTGGCTACACCTTC.

This chain links TRBV4-1 with TRBJ1-1, with TRBD1 as a possible D gene (5 bases). Germline V lookup: CDR1 MGHRA, CDR2 YSYEKL. CDR3 size: 13 residues. V lost 1 base and J lost 4, with 7 bases in between. The CDR3 DNA is TGCGCCAGCAGCCAAGCGCAGGGCACTGAAGCTTTCTTT. Translation: CASSQAQGTEAFF.

The genes are TRBV27 and TRBJ1-1; D perhaps matches TRBD1 (5 bases). The length of the CDR3 is 12 residues. From germline, CDR1 is MNHEY and CDR2 SMNVEV (reference sequence). V gave up 3 bases and J gave up 5 bases, with 7 bases separating them. The CDR3 protein is CASSFRGTEAFF. CDR3 nucleotides: TGTGCCAGCAGTTTCCGGGGGACTGAAGCTTTCTTT.

The chain recombines TRBV6-4 with TRBJ2-1, with 14 nucleotides matching TRBD2. The trim removed 2 bases at V and 11 bases at J, leaving 5 bases unmatched. The CDR3 covers 15 residues. Germline V gene sequence: CDR1 MRHNA, CDR2 SNTAGT. CDR3 loop: CASSDETSGGAKQFF. The CDR3, as DNA: TGTGCCAGCAGTGACGAGACTAGCGGGGGGGCCAAGCAGTTCTTC.

The rearrangement uses TRBV5-1 and TRBJ2-7; 7 nucleotides match TRBD1. CDR3 length: 15 residues. CDR1 SGHRS and CDR2 YFSETQ come from the germline V gene. With V trimmed by 4 bases and J by 2 bases, 9 bases remained unmatched. The CDR3, as DNA: TGCGCCAGCAGCAAAGGGACAGACCTAACCTACGAGCAGTACTTC. Translating gives CASSKGTDLTYEQYF.

The chain is built from TRBV7-2 and TRBJ2-7, with TRBD2 matching 7 bases. Unmatched junction bases numbered 6, after V lost 0 bases and J lost 4 bases. From germline, CDR1 is SGHTA and CDR2 FQGNSA. The CDR3 has 15 residues. The CDR3: CASSLAGGPSYEQYF. The CDR3 DNA sequence: TGTGCCAGCAGCTTAGCGGGAGGGCCCTCATACGAGCAGTACTTC. The full variable domain, rest sourced from reference TRBV7-2 and TRBJ2-7, is GAGVSQSPSNKVTEKGKDVELRCDPISGHTALYWYRQSLGQGLEFLIYFQGNSAPDKSGLPSDRFSAERTGGSVSTLTIQRTQQEDSAVYLCASSLAGGPSYEQYFGPGTRLTVT.